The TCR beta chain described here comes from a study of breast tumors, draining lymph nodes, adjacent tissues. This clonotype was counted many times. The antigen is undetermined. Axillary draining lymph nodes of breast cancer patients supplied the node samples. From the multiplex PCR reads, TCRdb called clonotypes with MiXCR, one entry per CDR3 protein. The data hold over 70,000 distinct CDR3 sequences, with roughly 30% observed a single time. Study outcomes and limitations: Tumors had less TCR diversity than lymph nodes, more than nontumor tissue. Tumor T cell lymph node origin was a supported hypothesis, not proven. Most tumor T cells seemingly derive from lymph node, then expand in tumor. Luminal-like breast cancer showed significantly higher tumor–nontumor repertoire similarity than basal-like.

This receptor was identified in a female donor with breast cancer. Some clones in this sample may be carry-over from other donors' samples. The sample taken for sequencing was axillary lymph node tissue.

CDR3 bases: TGCAGTGCTAGAGAGGGGGTGGGTGAGCAGTTCTTC. This encodes CSAREGVGEQFF. The rearrangement uses TRBV20-1 and TRBJ2-1; D may match TRBD1 or TRBD2 (5 bases each). The germline gives CDR1 DFQATT, CDR2 SNEGSKA (reference sequence). The CDR3 sequence is 12 residues long. V lost 0 bases and J 9 bases, leaving 9 bases between the germline ends.